This T cell receptor (beta chain) was found in a study of cytomegalovirus exposure and HLA in healthy donors. Overall study results and limits: Later analysis revealed greater clonal expansion in HLA-associated TCR beta chains than in equally common others. Using a false discovery rate of 0.05, a later analysis showed that some 16,000 TCR beta sequences were associated with HLA alleles.

The CDR3 runs to 14 residues. Trimming stripped 1 base from V and 2 bases from J, with 11 bases between. In germline, CDR1 is SQVTM, CDR2 ANQGSEA. With respect to this clone: No antigen is known for it.

Both 60 Vbeta primers and 13 Jbeta primers went into the PCR. Sequenced by immunoSEQ multiplex PCR; TCRdb stores in-frame clones only, minus some. The sample shows 95,000 to 150,000 clones, roughly 72% of them seen only once. The genes are TRBV29-1 and TRBJ1-2, with D possibly TRBD1 on 6 matching bases. The TCR sequence derives from a man aged 35 to 55 in good health and CMV-seropositive. Sequencing was carried out using PBMCs. The CDR3: CSVEGGGGNYGYTF. CDR3 nucleotide sequence: TGCAGCGTTGAAGGAGGGGGAGGGAACTATGGCTACACCTTC.